Listed below are T cell receptor beta chains from one sample, sequenced in a study of shared clonotypes between healthy human individuals. Assay used: immunoSEQ multiplex PCR; TCRdb lists only in-frame clones, some missing. There are about 680,000 clones in the sample; around 74% occur only once, and 1.5% to 2% lies in the top ten. Sequencing input: memory CD4+ T cells sorted from blood. The origin of the receptors is a woman in her twenties or thirties in good health. Both conserved end residues are part of each CDR3. Each record gives: J gene, D gene, clone size, V gene, CDR3 DNA, CDR3 protein. D genes are given only for firm matches. Expanded clones get a size class; other rows say once, few or many, or leave the size out.

j_gene: TRBJ1-1; d_gene: -; abundance: -; v_gene: TRBV30; CDR3nt: TGTGCCTGGAGTGTCACAGGCGCGAACACTGAAGCTTTCTTT; CDR3aa: CAWSVTGANTEAFF
j_gene: TRBJ1-5; d_gene: -; abundance: -; v_gene: TRBV4-1; CDR3nt: TGCGCCAGCAGCCAAGAAGTTACGGCCCCCGGCAGGCAGCCCCAGCATTTT; CDR3aa: CASSQEVTAPGRQPQHF
j_gene: TRBJ1-1; d_gene: -; abundance: -; v_gene: TRBV27; CDR3nt: TGTGCCAGCAGTCCCGGGAGGGGGAGAGACACTGAAGCTTTCTTT; CDR3aa: CASSPGRGRDTEAFF
j_gene: TRBJ2-7; d_gene: TRBD2; abundance: -; v_gene: TRBV5-1; CDR3nt: TGCGCCAGCAGCTTGTTGCGGCGGGAGGGAAACGAGCAGTACTTC; CDR3aa: CASSLLRREGNEQYF
j_gene: TRBJ2-2; d_gene: -; abundance: -; v_gene: TRBV6-6; CDR3nt: TGTGCCAGCAGCCCCCAGGGGACTGCGAACACCGGGGAGCTGTTTTTT; CDR3aa: CASSPQGTANTGELFF
j_gene: TRBJ1-5; d_gene: -; abundance: few; v_gene: TRBV7-2; CDR3nt: TGTGCCAGCAGCCCTAACACCCTTAGCAATCAGCCCCAGCATTTT; CDR3aa: CASSPNTLSNQPQHF
j_gene: TRBJ1-6; d_gene: -; abundance: -; v_gene: TRBV28; CDR3nt: TGTGCCAGCAGTTTTGATTCACCCCTCCACTTT; CDR3aa: CASSFDSPLHF
j_gene: TRBJ2-3; d_gene: TRBD2; abundance: -; v_gene: TRBV18; CDR3nt: TGTGCCAGCTCATCCATAGCGGGAGCCACAGATACGCAGTATTTT; CDR3aa: CASSSIAGATDTQYF
j_gene: TRBJ2-3; d_gene: -; abundance: -; v_gene: TRBV1; CDR3nt: TGCACCAGCAGCCATCGACCGGGACTAGCTAAAGATACGCAGTATTTT; CDR3aa: CTSSHRPGLAKDTQYF
j_gene: TRBJ2-1; d_gene: -; abundance: few; v_gene: TRBV28; CDR3nt: TGTGCCAGCAGCACTCCGAGAGGGGGGCGTCACAATGAGCAGTTCTTC; CDR3aa: CASSTPRGGRHNEQFF
j_gene: TRBJ1-4; d_gene: -; abundance: -; v_gene: TRBV5-5; CDR3nt: TGTGCCAGCAGCTTGACCTGGGGTGAAAAACTGTTTTTT; CDR3aa: CASSLTWGEKLFF
j_gene: TRBJ2-2; d_gene: TRBD2; abundance: -; v_gene: TRBV7-9; CDR3nt: TGTGCCAGCAGCCCTAGGCGGGAGAAGAACGGGGAGCTGTTTTTT; CDR3aa: CASSPRREKNGELFF
j_gene: TRBJ2-3; d_gene: -; abundance: -; v_gene: TRBV5-6; CDR3nt: TGTGCCAGCAGCTTGAGGGTTGGGGATACGCAGTATTTT; CDR3aa: CASSLRVGDTQYF
j_gene: TRBJ1-5; d_gene: -; abundance: once; v_gene: TRBV18; CDR3nt: TGTGCCAGCTCACCAGGGGGGGCCGGAAGCAATCAGCCCCAGCATTTT; CDR3aa: CASSPGGAGSNQPQHF
j_gene: TRBJ2-1; d_gene: TRBD2; abundance: -; v_gene: TRBV4-2; CDR3nt: TGTGCCAGCAGCCAAGAAGCGGGGAGGGCCTACAATGAGCAGTTCTTC; CDR3aa: CASSQEAGRAYNEQFF
j_gene: TRBJ1-1; d_gene: -; abundance: -; v_gene: TRBV5-1; CDR3nt: TGCGCCAGCAGCCCGCTGGCGGGGGGGAGTACTGAAGCTTTCTTT; CDR3aa: CASSPLAGGSTEAFF
j_gene: TRBJ1-1; d_gene: -; abundance: few; v_gene: TRBV6-6; CDR3nt: TGTGCCAGCAGTTATGTGGACACTGAAGCTTTCTTT; CDR3aa: CASSYVDTEAFF
j_gene: TRBJ1-2; d_gene: -; abundance: once; v_gene: TRBV28; CDR3nt: TGTGCCACCGTAGACGACTATGGCTACACCTTC; CDR3aa: CATVDDYGYTF
j_gene: TRBJ2-2; d_gene: TRBD1; abundance: -; v_gene: TRBV5-1; CDR3nt: TGCGCCAGCAGCTACGGGACAGGGGGGACCGGGGAGCTGTTTTTT; CDR3aa: CASSYGTGGTGELFF
j_gene: TRBJ1-2; d_gene: -; abundance: few; v_gene: TRBV29-1; CDR3nt: TGCAGCGTTGTTGCCGGGGCGACGGCTAACTATGGCTACACCTTC; CDR3aa: CSVVAGATANYGYTF
j_gene: TRBJ1-2; d_gene: -; abundance: once; v_gene: TRBV10-3; CDR3nt: TGTGCCATCAGCAAAACAGGGACCGACTATGGCTACACCTTC; CDR3aa: CAISKTGTDYGYTF
j_gene: TRBJ2-1; d_gene: TRBD2; abundance: -; v_gene: TRBV6-5; CDR3nt: TGTGCCAGCAGCCCCGGGACTAGCGGGAGGGGTGAGCAGTTCTTC; CDR3aa: CASSPGTSGRGEQFF
j_gene: TRBJ2-1; d_gene: TRBD2; abundance: -; v_gene: TRBV7-2; CDR3nt: TGTGCCAGCAGCTCCCGGACTAGCGGGAGTAATAATGAGCAGTTCTTC; CDR3aa: CASSSRTSGSNNEQFF
j_gene: TRBJ1-4; d_gene: -; abundance: few; v_gene: TRBV5-1; CDR3nt: TGCGCCAGCAGCTTCAGTCCATTTTGGGAAAAACTGTTTTTT; CDR3aa: CASSFSPFWEKLFF
j_gene: TRBJ2-7; d_gene: -; abundance: -; v_gene: TRBV5-1; CDR3nt: TGCGCCAGCAGCTTGTCGTCAGGGGAGTGGTACGAGCAGTACTTC; CDR3aa: CASSLSSGEWYEQYF
j_gene: TRBJ1-2; d_gene: TRBD1; abundance: -; v_gene: TRBV28; CDR3nt: TGTGCCAGCAGACCGGGACAGGAGGATGGCTACACCTTC; CDR3aa: CASRPGQEDGYTF
j_gene: TRBJ2-7; d_gene: -; abundance: -; v_gene: TRBV10-3; CDR3nt: TGTGCCATCAGTGGGGGCAGCGAGAGCTCCTACGAGCAGTACTTC; CDR3aa: CAISGGSESSYEQYF
j_gene: TRBJ2-7; d_gene: -; abundance: -; v_gene: TRBV28; CDR3nt: TGTGCCAGCAGTTTTCCTGGCTCCTACGAGCAGTACTTC; CDR3aa: CASSFPGSYEQYF
j_gene: TRBJ1-1; d_gene: TRBD1; abundance: -; v_gene: TRBV19; CDR3nt: TGTGCCAGCAGGACAGGGGCGAACACTGAAGCTTTCTTT; CDR3aa: CASRTGANTEAFF
j_gene: TRBJ1-1; d_gene: -; abundance: -; v_gene: TRBV2; CDR3nt: TGTGCCGCAGGGGAGGAGGCTGGGGGGACTGAAGCTTTCTTT; CDR3aa: CAAGEEAGGTEAFF
j_gene: TRBJ2-7; d_gene: -; abundance: -; v_gene: TRBV28; CDR3nt: TGTGCCAGCAGATCATCCGGGACGGGGACCTACGAGCAGTACTTC; CDR3aa: CASRSSGTGTYEQYF
j_gene: TRBJ1-5; d_gene: -; abundance: -; v_gene: TRBV7-2; CDR3nt: TGTGCCAGCAGCTTATGGGTAGGGGAGGGACATCAGCCCCAGCATTTT; CDR3aa: CASSLWVGEGHQPQHF
j_gene: TRBJ2-7; d_gene: TRBD1; abundance: -; v_gene: TRBV5-1; CDR3nt: TGCGCCAGCAGCTCCGGGACAGGGCTTGAGCAGTACTTC; CDR3aa: CASSSGTGLEQYF
j_gene: TRBJ2-6; d_gene: -; abundance: -; v_gene: TRBV7-3; CDR3nt: TGTGCCAGCAGCCATGGGGCCAACGTCCTGACTTTC; CDR3aa: CASSHGANVLTF
j_gene: TRBJ2-3; d_gene: -; abundance: once; v_gene: TRBV28; CDR3nt: TGTGCCAGCAGCAACCCTGGGGTTAGCGTTGTAGATACGCAGTATTTT; CDR3aa: CASSNPGVSVVDTQYF
j_gene: TRBJ1-5; d_gene: -; abundance: -; v_gene: TRBV7-2; CDR3nt: TGTGCCAGCAGCCCCGATGCGGTATCAGGTCAGCCCCAGCATTTT; CDR3aa: CASSPDAVSGQPQHF
j_gene: TRBJ1-5; d_gene: TRBD1; abundance: -; v_gene: TRBV6-6; CDR3nt: TGTGCCAGCAACGACCGGGACAGCAGAAATCAGCCCCAGCATTTT; CDR3aa: CASNDRDSRNQPQHF
j_gene: TRBJ1-4; d_gene: -; abundance: few; v_gene: TRBV9; CDR3nt: TGTGCCAGCACCCCGAACCAGGGTCCTAATGAAAAACTGTTTTTT; CDR3aa: CASTPNQGPNEKLFF
j_gene: TRBJ1-1; d_gene: -; abundance: few; v_gene: TRBV11-2; CDR3nt: TGTGCCAGCAGCCCGGCCCCCCTACGGGGCGCTGAAGCTTTCTTT; CDR3aa: CASSPAPLRGAEAFF
j_gene: TRBJ2-7; d_gene: TRBD1; abundance: -; v_gene: TRBV19; CDR3nt: TGTGCCAGTAGTCTGGGACAGGGGGGCTACGAGCAGTACTTC; CDR3aa: CASSLGQGGYEQYF
j_gene: TRBJ1-1; d_gene: TRBD1; abundance: few; v_gene: TRBV27; CDR3nt: TGTGCCAGTATAAAGGGACAGCAGAACACTGAAGCTTTCTTT; CDR3aa: CASIKGQQNTEAFF
j_gene: TRBJ1-1; d_gene: TRBD1; abundance: once; v_gene: TRBV6-6; CDR3nt: TGTGCCAGCAGTGACCGGGACAGGGGGGACACTGAAGCTTTCTTT; CDR3aa: CASSDRDRGDTEAFF